What follows is one T cell receptor beta chain and its context. Every PCR was spiked with synthetic TCR analog templates. Assay used: immunoSEQ multiplex PCR; TCRdb lists only in-frame clones, some missing. The table includes 95,000 to 100,000 clones, around 86% detected once. Time point specified: pretreatment peripheral blood. The sample originates from a study of PD-L1 blockade in urothelial cancer. Across the study: Once treatment had started, blood was analyzed at 3 weeks (second dose) and again at 6 weeks.

V shed 5 bases and J 5 bases; nucleotides not matched to a gene: 8. There are 15 residues in the CDR3. Germline lookup yields CDR1 LNHNV and CDR2 YYDKDF (reference sequence). The sample here was PBMCs, taken around atezolizumab (anti-PD-L1) treatment. The chain joins TRBV15 to TRBJ2-5; 10 bases agree with TRBD1. The sequence was obtained from a man in his fifties or sixties with urothelial cancer. The CDR3 DNA reads TGTGCCACCAGCGGACGGGACAGGGGACGGGAGACCCAGTACTTC. Residues: CATSGRDRGRETQYF. Full variable domain (outside the CDR3, taken from reference TRBV15 and TRBJ2-5): DAMVIQNPRYQVTQFGKPVTLSCSQTLNHNVMYWYQQKSSQAPKLLFHYYDKDFNNEADTPDNFQSRRPNTSFCFLDIRSPGLGDTAMYLCATSGRDRGRETQYFGPGTRLLVL.